This T cell receptor beta chain was captured by sequencing in a study of Tregs in tolerant kidney transplant recipients (dated by TCRdb to between 2018 and 2021). Regarding the research as a whole: The transplants used related donors with nonmyeloablative bone marrow transplantation, and mixed chimerism in the human trials was transient. Before combined kidney and bone marrow transplantation, this study identified donor-specific regulatory T cells using TCRbeta sequencing and then followed those same cells after transplant. Results and caveats for the whole study, not just this receptor: Biological reproducibility was not directly assessed, although technical replication error appeared to be minimal. Donor-specific Treg expansion exceeded global Treg expansion in tolerant patients, suggesting antigen-driven rather than nonspecific expansion. Because the PCR primers were changed over time for some patients, nucleotide-level comparison could not be performed across the samples from those patients. Expanding Tregs with activated donor B cells appeared to identify the most biologically relevant and donor-specific TCRbeta repertoire. Because the study included only a small number of patients, the results must be confirmed in larger populations and under other immunosuppression protocols.

This specimen's time point label, per the study, means: blood sample drawn before combined kidney and bone marrow transplant. Unstimulated Tregs (CD4+CD25+CD127-), CD4+ non-Tregs (CD4+CD25-), CD4 and CD8 cells were FACS-sorted from thawed PBMCs. Thawed PBMCs were rested overnight at 37 degrees C with approximately 200 IU/ml IL-2 before Treg sorting. Patients were 4 combined kidney and bone marrow transplant recipients from the ITN036ST trial, and only these trial subjects had samples available. Healthy control blood was processed by Ficoll density gradient to PBMCs and cryopreserved; patient PBMCs were collected before and after transplant. To note about this clone: Its antigen remains unidentified. Base qualities are not at hand, and no much larger clone is one base apart.

For TCRbeta CDR3 sequencing, genomic DNA was extracted from sorted cells using the QIAGEN DNeasy Blood and Tissue Kit. High-throughput TCRbeta CDR3 sequencing, including PCR amplification with bias correction and internal controls, was performed commercially through immunoSEQ. The study's own analysis went as follows. Unique productive TCRbeta sequences were defined by CDR3 nucleotide sequence where primers matched, otherwise by CDR3 amino acid sequence with Vbeta and Jbeta genes. To correct sorting error, sequences shared between sorted populations at a frequency ratio of 2:1 or less were removed; the rest were assigned to the higher population. Sequences were defined as donor-reactive when expanded at least 5-fold in CFSE-low cells versus unstimulated cells and present at a frequency of at least 0.01% in CFSE-low cells. Jensen-Shannon divergence calculated on the top 100 TCRbeta sequences ranked by frequency was used to measure repertoire divergence. For samples with multiple sequencing runs, sorting error was corrected in each run separately before the runs were combined. TCRdb's version of the immuneACCESS table is confined to in-frame rearrangements and falls short of the full clone set. An unresolved V gene accounts for under half of the shortfall where checked; the remainder is of unknown origin. That table supplies the V and J calls and clone size; D and trimming were determined from the DNA. This sample gives around 63,000 clones in total; 75% to 90% of them show up just once. Of the sample, approximately 2.1% is held by the ten largest clones.

The input for sequencing was Tregs from blood, taken before the transplant. This receptor was identified in a human donor who received a combined kidney and bone marrow transplant.

DNA sequence: TGCGCCAGCAGCTTGTTTGTCAGCCCTGGGGCCAACGTCCTGACTTTC. This codes for CASSLFVSPGANVLTF. The V and J segments used are TRBV5-1 and TRBJ2-6, with no confident D gene call. The germline V gene sets CDR1 to SGHRS and CDR2 to YFSETQ. Measured from the cysteine to the phenylalanine, the CDR3 is 16 residues long. Just the 48-base CDR3 DNA is kept, in frame starting at base 1. V and J are truncated by 1 base and 2 bases respectively, leaving an intervening sequence of 10 bases.